The text below deals with one T cell receptor beta chain. Its specificity is unknown. The CDR3 end falls 3 residues outside the read, so it is completed with the germline J gene. Germline CDR1 is LNHDA and CDR2 is SQIVND (reference sequence). This CDR3 is 16 amino acids long. With V trimmed by 1 base and J by 2 bases, 4 bases remained unmatched. The data are from a study of Tregs in tolerant kidney transplant recipients. Method: immunoSEQ multiplex PCR; TCRdb's copy keeps in-frame clones and lacks some. The sample data list 30,000 to 35,000 clones. Study results and limitations: For some patients, primers changed over time, blocking nucleotide-level comparison. Expanding Tregs on activated donor B cells appeared to best identify donor-specific TCRbeta clones. Antigen-driven expansion was suggested because donor-specific Tregs expanded more than all Tregs in tolerant patients.

The chain couples TRBV19 to TRBJ2-7; TRBD1 matches 11 bases. Sequenced here: CD8+ T cells from blood, sampled before the transplant. The receptor's source is a human donor who received a combined kidney and bone marrow transplant. The DNA read from the CDR3 is TGTGCCAGTAGTATAGGTTCGGGACAGGGGGCCTACGAG. This encodes CASSIGSGQGAYE. The entire CDR3 reads CASSIGSGQGAYEQYF.